This T cell receptor beta chain was observed in a study of blood T cell repertoires in COVID-19. Only in-frame clones appear in the TCRdb table, and some are missing; sequencing was by immunoSEQ multiplex PCR. The sample has approximately 72,000 clones; 75% to 90% are singletons. The CDR3 consists of 15 residues. V shed 3 bases, J shed 4 bases, and the junction held 8 bases outside the gene matches. CDR1 DFQATT and CDR2 SNEGSKA come from the germline V gene (reference sequence). Specimen: peripheral blood. This sequence originates from a woman aged 80 or over with acute or convalescent COVID-19. V and J are TRBV20-1 and TRBJ2-3; 9 nucleotides agree with TRBD2. DNA of the CDR3: TGCAGTGCTAGTACGGCTAGCGGGGACTCAGATACGCAGTATTTT. It encodes CSASTASGDSDTQYF.